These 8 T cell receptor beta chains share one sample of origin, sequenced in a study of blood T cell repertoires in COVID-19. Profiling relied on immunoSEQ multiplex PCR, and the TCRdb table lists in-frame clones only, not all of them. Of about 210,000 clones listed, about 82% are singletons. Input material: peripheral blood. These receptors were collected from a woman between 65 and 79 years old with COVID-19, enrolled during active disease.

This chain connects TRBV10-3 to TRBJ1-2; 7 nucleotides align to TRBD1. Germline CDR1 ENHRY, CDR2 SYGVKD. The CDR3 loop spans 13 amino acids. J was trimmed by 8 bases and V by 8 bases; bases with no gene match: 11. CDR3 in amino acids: CAIDPEGAGGYTF. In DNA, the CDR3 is TGTGCCATCGATCCTGAGGGGGCAGGGGGCTACACCTTC.

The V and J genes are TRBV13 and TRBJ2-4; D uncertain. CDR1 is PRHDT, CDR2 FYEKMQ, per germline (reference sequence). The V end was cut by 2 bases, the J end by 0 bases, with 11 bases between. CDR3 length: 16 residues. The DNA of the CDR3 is TGTGCCAGCAGCTTAAGACTGCAACTAGCCAAAAACATTCAGTACTTC. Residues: CASSLRLQLAKNIQYF. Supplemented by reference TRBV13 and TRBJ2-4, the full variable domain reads AAGVIQSPRHLIKEKRETATLKCYPIPRHDTVYWYQQGPGQDPQFLISFYEKMQSDKGSIPDRFSAQQFSDYHSELNMSSLELGDSALYFCASSLRLQLAKNIQYFGAGTRLSVL.

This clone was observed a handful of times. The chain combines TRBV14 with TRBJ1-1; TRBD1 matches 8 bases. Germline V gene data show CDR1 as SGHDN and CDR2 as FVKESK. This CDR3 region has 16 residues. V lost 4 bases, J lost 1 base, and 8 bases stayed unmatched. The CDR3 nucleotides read TGTGCCAGCAGCCCACTCACGACAGGGGAGAACACTGAAGCTTTCTTT. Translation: CASSPLTTGENTEAFF.

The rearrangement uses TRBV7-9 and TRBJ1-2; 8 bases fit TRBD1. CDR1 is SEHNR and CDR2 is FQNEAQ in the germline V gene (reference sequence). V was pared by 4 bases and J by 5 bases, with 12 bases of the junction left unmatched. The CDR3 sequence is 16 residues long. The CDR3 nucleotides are TGTGCCAGCAGCTCCCCCCAGGGGGCGCAACTATATGGCTACACCTTC. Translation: CASSSPQGAQLYGYTF.

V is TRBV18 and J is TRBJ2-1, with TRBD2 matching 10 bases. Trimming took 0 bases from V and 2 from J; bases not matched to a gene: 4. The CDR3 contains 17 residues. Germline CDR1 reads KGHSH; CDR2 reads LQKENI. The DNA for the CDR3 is TGTGCCAGCTCACCACCGGGACTAGCGAGGACCTACAATGAGCAGTTCTTC. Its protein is CASSPPGLARTYNEQFF.

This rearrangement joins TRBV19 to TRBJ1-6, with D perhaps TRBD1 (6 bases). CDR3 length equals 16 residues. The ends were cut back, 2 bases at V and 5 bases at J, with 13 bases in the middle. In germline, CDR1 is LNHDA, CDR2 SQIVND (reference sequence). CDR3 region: CASSIQSRGDNSPLHF. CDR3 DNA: TGTGCCAGTAGTATACAGTCCAGGGGAGATAATTCACCCCTCCACTTT. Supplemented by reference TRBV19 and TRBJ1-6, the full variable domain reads DGGITQSPKYLFRKEGQNVTLSCEQNLNHDAMYWYRQDPGQGLRLIYYSQIVNDFQKGDIAEGYSVSREKKESFPLTVTSAQKNPTAFYLCASSIQSRGDNSPLHFGNGTRLTVT.

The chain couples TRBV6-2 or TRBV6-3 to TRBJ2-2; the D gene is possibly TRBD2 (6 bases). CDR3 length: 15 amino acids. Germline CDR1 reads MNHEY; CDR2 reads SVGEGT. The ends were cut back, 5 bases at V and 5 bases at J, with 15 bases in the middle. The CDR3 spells CASSALREGTGELFF. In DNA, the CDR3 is TGTGCCAGCAGTGCCCTGCGGGAAGGTACCGGGGAGCTGTTTTTT.

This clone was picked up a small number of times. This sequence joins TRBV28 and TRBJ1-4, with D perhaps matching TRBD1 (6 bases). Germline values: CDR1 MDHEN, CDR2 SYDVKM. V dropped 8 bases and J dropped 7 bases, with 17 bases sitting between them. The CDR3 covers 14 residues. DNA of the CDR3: TGTGCCAGCCGATCCCAGGGGCAGGGTGAAAAACTGTTTTTT. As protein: CASRSQGQGEKLFF.